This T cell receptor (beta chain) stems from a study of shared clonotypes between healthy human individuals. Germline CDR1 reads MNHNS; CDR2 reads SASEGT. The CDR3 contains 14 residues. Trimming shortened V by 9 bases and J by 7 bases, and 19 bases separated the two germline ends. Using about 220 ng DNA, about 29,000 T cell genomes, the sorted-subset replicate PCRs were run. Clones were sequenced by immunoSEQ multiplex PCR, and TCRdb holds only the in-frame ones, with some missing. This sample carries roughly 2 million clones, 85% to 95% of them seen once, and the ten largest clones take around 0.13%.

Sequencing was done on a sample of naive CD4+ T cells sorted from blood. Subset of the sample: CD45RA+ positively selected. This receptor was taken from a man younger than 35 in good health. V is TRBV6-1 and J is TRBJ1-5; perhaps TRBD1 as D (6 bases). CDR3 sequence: CARPKRQGSQPQHF. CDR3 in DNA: TGTGCCAGACCAAAGAGGCAGGGGAGCCAGCCCCAGCATTTT.